This entry lists 26 T cell receptor beta chains sequenced from one sample in a study of T cell repertoires in cytomegalovirus infection. TCRdb processed the reads anew with MiXCR; each CDR3 protein has one entry. The sample lists 740,000 or so distinct CDR3 sequences, 35% seen once, with under 3.5% in the top ten. Source material: PBMCs. The receptors originated from a human donor in good health (CMV status not recorded). Some clones in this sample may be carry-over from other donors' samples.

On this clonotype itself: A read error may explain this, as a much larger clone is one base away. The conserved phenylalanine or tryptophan is not found at the CDR3 terminus, so this likely reflects a read error. The genes are TRBV7-2 and TRBJ2-1; 7 nucleotides match TRBD2. Germline V lookup: CDR1 SGHTA, CDR2 FQGNSA. The V segment lost 2 bases and the J segment 9 bases; nucleotides outside the gene matches: 10. This CDR3 is built from 15 residues. CDR3 sequence (DNA): TGTGCCAGCAGCTTACTGGCGGGAGATTGGCGTGAGCAGTTCTTA. Residues: CASSLLAGDWREQFL.

V is TRBV7-9 and J is TRBJ1-4; D gene uncertain. The germline CDR1 and CDR2 sequences are SEHNR and FQNEAQ (reference sequence). The CDR3 runs to 15 residues. The V end lost 2 bases, the J end lost 4 bases, and 11 bases lay between the germline ends. The CDR3 spells CASSLFIPINEKLFF. In nucleotides, the CDR3 is TGTGCCAGCAGCTTATTTATACCGATTAATGAAAAACTGTTTTTT.

The V and J genes are TRBV19 and TRBJ2-1; 10 positions agree with TRBD1. The germline V gene encodes CDR1 LNHDA and CDR2 SQIVND (reference sequence). With 1 base clipped from V and 15 bases from J, the junction kept 12 bases outside the gene matches. The CDR3 has 15 residues. CDR3 in amino acids: CASSIVGGQGLDLFF. The CDR3 nucleotides read TGTGCCAGTAGTATAGTAGGGGGACAGGGGCTTGATCTGTTCTTC.

In regard to this clonotype: A junction boundary mismatches the germline segment, possibly from a read error. This rearrangement joins TRBV7-4 to TRBJ1-1; no definite D call. CDR3 length: 11 amino acids. Per the germline V gene, CDR1 is SGHVT and CDR2 is SQSDAQ. CDR3 protein: CASRKNTDAFF. CDR3 DNA sequence: TGTGCCAGCCGCAAGAACACTGATGCTTTCTTT.

This clonotype has just a few counts. This rearrangement joins TRBV20-1 to TRBJ2-7, with TRBD2 matching 13 bases. With V trimmed by 5 bases and J by 2 bases, 6 bases remained unmatched. The CDR3 is 15 residues long. Germline V gives CDR1 DFQATT, CDR2 SNEGSKA (reference sequence). CDR3: CSAHTLAGGPYEQYF. CDR3 in DNA: TGCAGTGCTCATACACTAGCGGGGGGGCCCTACGAGCAGTACTTC.

This clonotype occurred a few times. The chain recombines TRBV27 with TRBJ2-2; possible D gene TRBD1, 6 bases. The germline V and J ends were trimmed by 6 bases and 8 bases, with 16 bases remaining between them. Germline V gene lookup returns CDR1 MNHEY and CDR2 SMNVEV (reference sequence). The CDR3 is made up of 14 amino acids. The CDR3 DNA follows: TGTGCCAGCAGCCCCTCCACAGGGAGAGGGGAGCTGTTTTTT. Its protein product is CASSPSTGRGELFF.

Worth noting for this clonotype: The junction departs from germline at one end; a sequencing error may be responsible. The rearrangement uses TRBV6-1 and TRBJ2-1; D unresolved. The germline V gene encodes CDR1 MNHNS and CDR2 SASEGT. The CDR3 totals 12 residues. The CDR3 DNA follows: TGTGCCAGCAGCCCCGCTAGGCTGGAGCAGTTATTC. This codes for CASSPARLEQLF.

V gene TRBV6-1 combines with J gene TRBJ1-6; D gene uncertain. Germline lookup yields CDR1 MNHNS and CDR2 SASEGT. V lost 0 bases and J 7 bases, leaving 4 bases between the germline ends. The CDR3 has 13 amino acids. The DNA of the CDR3 is TGTGCCAGCAGTGAAGCGAGGAATTCACCCCTCCACTTT. Encoded protein: CASSEARNSPLHF.

This clonotype was seen ten or more times. The chain recombines TRBV7-2 with TRBJ2-7, with 8 positions matching TRBD1. The V and J ends lost 5 bases and 4 bases, in that order; junction bases with no gene match: 7. Germline CDR1 is SGHTA and CDR2 is FQGNSA. The CDR3 totals 14 residues. CDR3 in amino acids: CASSGQGLFYEQYF. In DNA form, the CDR3 reads TGTGCCAGCAGCGGACAGGGACTCTTTTACGAGCAGTACTTC.

A note on this clonotype: The junction does not match germline at one end; this may be a read error. The rearrangement uses TRBV28 and TRBJ1-5; 7 nucleotides match TRBD1. The germline V gene has CDR1 MDHEN and CDR2 SYDVKM. CDR3 size: 16 residues. This CDR3 is CASRLGGGVINQPQHF. The CDR3, as DNA: TGTGCAAGCAGATTAGGGGGCGGTGTTATCAATCAGCCCCAGCATTTT.

The chain links TRBV6-6 to TRBJ1-4, with D tentatively TRBD1 (5 bases). CDR1 and CDR2 (germline): MNHNY, SVGAGI (reference sequence). This CDR3 has 14 amino acids. V dropped 0 bases and J dropped 8 bases, with 10 bases sitting between them. This CDR3 reads CASSYSAGREKLFF. CDR3 in DNA: TGTGCCAGCAGTTACTCGGCAGGGCGGGAAAAACTGTTTTTT.

In its sample, this clonotype was seen many times. CDR3 residues: CASMMLGRVTEAFF. The CDR3 coding sequence is TGTGCCAGCATGATGTTGGGGCGCGTCACTGAAGCTTTCTTT. This chain joins TRBV12-3 or TRBV12-4 and TRBJ1-1, with a weak D call TRBD1 (5 bases). The V end lost 7 bases, the J end lost 4 bases, and 16 bases lay between the germline ends. The CDR3 has 14 amino acids.

This clonotype was seen many times. CDR3 sequence (DNA): TGTGCCAGCAGTGGCCGGGCTGAAGCTTTCTTT. Its protein is CASSGRAEAFF. The chain has TRBV12-3 or TRBV12-4 and TRBJ1-1; D is unresolved. This CDR3 has 11 amino acids. Trimming left V 5 bases short and J 6 bases short, with 7 bases between.

The chain joins TRBV4-2 to TRBJ2-4; 10 bases map to TRBD2. V lost 4 bases and J lost 0; bases outside the gene matches: 6. Germline loops: CDR1 LGHNA, CDR2 YNFKEQ. This CDR3 comprises 17 residues. For the CDR3, the DNA is TGTGCCAGCAGCCTGCACACTAGCGGGGAAGCCAAAAACATTCAGTACTTC. Residues: CASSLHTSGEAKNIQYF.

The chain carries TRBV19 and TRBJ1-4, with D tentatively TRBD1 (5 bases). Trimming left V 7 bases short and J 7 bases short, with 16 bases between. The CDR3 contains 14 residues. CDR1 is LNHDA, CDR2 SQIVND, per germline (reference sequence). The CDR3 coding sequence is TGTGCCAGTACCAGGGCAGGAGACTTTGAAAAACTGTTTTTT. This gives the protein CASTRAGDFEKLFF.

The CDR3 DNA reads TGCGCCAGCAGTGAAGGAAGGGGCTATGGCTACACCTTC. This gives the protein CASSEGRGYGYTF. V and J are TRBV10-2 and TRBJ1-2; D is possibly TRBD1 (5 bases). Trimming took 3 bases from V and 4 from J, leaving 9 bases between them. This CDR3 has 13 amino acids. In germline, CDR1 is WSHSY, CDR2 SAAADI.

The V gene is TRBV28, the J gene TRBJ2-7; D not resolved. V was clipped by 6 bases and J by 7 bases, with 19 bases between them. Germline V gives CDR1 MDHEN, CDR2 SYDVKM. This CDR3 region has 14 residues. CDR3 residues: CASRRSADMGEQYF. CDR3 DNA: TGTGCCAGCAGACGTTCGGCGGATATGGGAGAGCAGTACTTC. The full variable domain, its missing parts supplied by reference TRBV28 and TRBJ2-7, is DVKVTQSSRYLVKRTGEKVFLECVQDMDHENMFWYRQDPGLGLRLIYFSYDVKMKEKGDIPEGYSVSREKKERFSLILESASTNQTSMYLCASRRSADMGEQYFGPGTRLTVT.

About this clonotype itself: This may be a read error, as it is one base from a much larger clone. The chain uses TRBV24-1 and TRBJ2-1, with TRBD2 matching 11 bases. CDR3 length: 16 residues. Germline-derived CDR1 and CDR2 are KGHDR and SFDVKD. As DNA, the CDR3 is TGTGCCACCAGCAAACCTAGCGGGGGGCCCTTGAATGAGCAGTGCTTC. Protein: CATSKPSGGPLNEQCF.

This clonotype was recorded a few times. V is TRBV7-6 and J is TRBJ2-5; 8 nucleotides align to TRBD2. Germline-derived CDR1 and CDR2 are SGHVS and FNYEAQ. This CDR3 is built from 15 residues. Unmatched junction bases numbered 9, after V lost 5 bases and J lost 4 bases. In DNA, the CDR3 is TGTGCCAGCAGCCCCATGATACTAGCGGCAGAGACCCAGTACTTC. Encoded protein: CASSPMILAAETQYF.

This clonotype was counted ten times or more. The genes are TRBV7-2 and TRBJ2-7; TRBD2 matches 11 bases. There are 15 residues in the CDR3. Unmatched junction bases numbered 6, after V lost 1 base and J lost 7 bases. In germline, CDR1 is SGHTA, CDR2 FQGNSA. The CDR3 reads CASSLDSGRAGEQYF. The CDR3 nucleotides read TGTGCCAGCAGCTTAGATAGCGGGAGGGCTGGGGAGCAGTACTTC.

The chain links TRBV28 to TRBJ2-4, with D perhaps TRBD1 (5 bases). Trimming removed 5 bases from V and 0 bases from J, with 14 bases in between. CDR3 size: 16 residues. Germline CDR1 reads MDHEN; CDR2 reads SYDVKM. For the CDR3, the DNA is TGTGCCAGCAGTCTAGACAGCTCCTTAGCCAAAAACATTCAGTACTTC. It yields the protein CASSLDSSLAKNIQYF.

The V call is TRBV9, the J call TRBJ2-1; 7 bases map to TRBD2. V shed 3 bases, J shed 3 bases, and the junction held 12 bases outside the gene matches. This CDR3 region has 17 residues. Germline V lookup: CDR1 SGDLS, CDR2 YYNGEE. This CDR3 is CASSGLGTTLLYNEQFF. The CDR3 bases are TGTGCCAGCAGCGGCCTGGGGACTACTCTCCTCTACAATGAGCAGTTCTTC. Filled out from reference TRBV9 and TRBJ2-1, the complete variable domain reads DSGVTQTPKHLITATGQRVTLRCSPRSGDLSVYWYQQSLDQGLQFLIQYYNGEERAKGNILERFSAQQFPDLHSELNLSSLELGDSALYFCASSGLGTTLLYNEQFFGPGTRLTVL.

This clonotype was observed many times. CDR3 amino acids: CASSPGAGTNSPLHF. CDR3 nucleotides: TGTGCCAGCAGCCCCGGTGCGGGGACGAATTCACCCCTCCACTTT. This chain uses TRBV7-2 with TRBJ1-6, with a possible D match to TRBD1 (5 bases). This CDR3 contains 15 residues. V lost 5 bases and J lost 7, with 15 bases in between. Germline lookup yields CDR1 SGHTA and CDR2 FQGNSA.

Comment on this clonotype: A much larger clone lies one base from this, so it may be a read error. V is TRBV7-2 and J is TRBJ2-3; either TRBD1 or TRBD2 may fit D (5 bases each). The V gene lost 3 bases and the J gene lost 11 bases, with 12 bases spanning the gap. The CDR3 runs to 12 residues. CDR1 and CDR2 (germline): SGHTA, FQGNSA. CDR3: CASSLRDPRQYF. CDR3 sequence (DNA): TGTGCCAGCAGCTTGAGGGACCCTAGGCAGTATTTT.

This clonotype was recorded a few times. V usage is TRBV12-3 or TRBV12-4 and J usage is TRBJ1-1, with 7 bases matching TRBD1. The CDR3 length is 14 residues. Trimming cost V 7 bases and J 1 base; bases outside gene matches: 6. The CDR3 DNA is TGTGCCAGCAATCCACAGGGGTGGAACACTGAAGCTTTCTTT. Its protein product is CASNPQGWNTEAFF.

The chain recombines TRBV9 with TRBJ2-7; 9 nucleotides agree with TRBD1. V shed 4 bases and J 3 bases; nucleotides not matched to a gene: 8. CDR1 is SGDLS, CDR2 YYNGEE, per germline. This CDR3 has 15 amino acids. The CDR3 DNA follows: TGTGCCAGCAGCCCATGGACAGGGGCGGGCTACGAGCAGTACTTC. This encodes CASSPWTGAGYEQYF.